This TCR beta chain is drawn from a study of blood T cell repertoires in COVID-19. The assay was immunoSEQ multiplex PCR, and TCRdb's table has in-frame clones only and misses some. The sample consists of fewer than 450,000 clones, more than 75% of them appearing once. The V gene's germline CDR1 is SEHNR and CDR2 FQNEAQ (reference sequence). This CDR3 spans 14 amino acids. The ends were cut back, 5 bases at V and 9 bases at J, with 14 bases in the middle. Material for sequencing was PBMCs or T cells enriched from blood (not recorded which). V usage is TRBV7-9 and J usage is TRBJ1-6; the D gene is possibly TRBD1 (5 bases). The TCR comes from a woman in her twenties or thirties who had recovered from COVID-19. CDR3 in amino acids: CASSQEGKGSPLHF. For the CDR3, the DNA is TGTGCCAGCAGCCAGGAGGGGAAAGGTTCACCCCTCCACTTT.